The following is a TCR beta chain sequence with its context. This table comes from immunoSEQ multiplex PCR, and its TCRdb copy is limited to in-frame clones, with some not included. Of more than 65,000 clones listed, roughly nine tenths were seen once; the top ten hold about 2.5%. This entry is derived from a study of T cell changes during pregnancy in multiple sclerosis. The CDR3 covers 16 residues. Trimming removed 6 bases from V and 6 bases from J; junction bases left unmatched: 13. Germline lookup yields CDR1 SGHTS and CDR2 YDEGEE. The TCR sequence derives from a female donor with multiple sclerosis, enrolled in a pregnancy study. V usage is TRBV5-8 and J usage is TRBJ2-3, with 10 nucleotides matching TRBD2. Sequencing used peripheral blood, obtained in the first trimester of pregnancy. CDR3 coding DNA: TGTGCCAGCATAACTATGAGCGGGGGGGAAGATGATACGCAGTATTTT. Amino acid sequence: CASITMSGGEDDTQYF.